This is a list of T cell receptor beta chains from one sample in a study of blood T cell repertoires in COVID-19. Data came from immunoSEQ multiplex PCR; TCRdb stores just in-frame clones and leaves some out. The profile covers more than 150,000 clones, with approximately 86% appearing a single time and nearly 8.5% taken by the ten largest. The sample consisted of peripheral blood. Receptors were obtained from a man in his fifties or sixties with acute or convalescent COVID-19. The conserved cysteine and the conserved F or W are not part of the CDR3 here. The order of the fields is D gene, V gene, J gene, CDR3 protein. The D gene is left open where the match is weak.

>TRBD2|TRBV5-1|TRBJ2-1
ASSSFGTRGYNEQF
>TRBD1|TRBV4-2|TRBJ1-5
ASSPQRDRGGNQPQH
>TRBD1|TRBV24-1|TRBJ2-1
ATSDARGRSYNEQF
>TRBD1|TRBV5-1|TRBJ1-5
ASSQTGFQPQH
>TRBD2|TRBV2|TRBJ2-1
ASSDIAGGFNKF
>NA|TRBV11-3|TRBJ2-3
ASSPGTSPTQY
>NA|TRBV7-6|TRBJ2-5
ASSLDISWGPETQY
>TRBD1|TRBV5-1|TRBJ2-1
ASSLEGQYNEQF
>NA|TRBV30|TRBJ1-1
AWSDSWGDVSEAF
>TRBD1|TRBV30|TRBJ1-4
AWSGTGKGNEKLF
>TRBD1|TRBV28|TRBJ1-6
ASSSFTGRGQGNSPLH
>TRBD1|TRBV28|TRBJ1-2
ASSFWQGAFGYT
>TRBD1|TRBV2|TRBJ2-7
ASGRGRGPYEQY
>TRBD1|TRBV6-5|TRBJ1-2
ASSQGQVGNGYT
>NA|TRBV18|TRBJ1-5
ASSPSTPSSGQPQH
>NA|TRBV18|TRBJ2-7
ASSPPGPGREQY
>NA|TRBV10-3|TRBJ1-1
AISESSWTEAF
>NA|TRBV18|TRBJ1-2
ASSGTLYGYT
>NA|TRBV2|TRBJ1-3
ASRTFGSGNTIY
>TRBD2|TRBV20-1|TRBJ2-4
SASGLAGTPQSGNIQY
>TRBD1|TRBV18|TRBJ2-7
ASSSRGQSYEQY
>TRBD1|TRBV29-1|TRBJ2-5
SVGMGTGWSGETQY
>TRBD1|TRBV6-5|TRBJ1-1
ASSRGTGVAEAF
>TRBD1|TRBV30|TRBJ1-3
ACDRGFSGNTIY
>NA|TRBV21-1|TRBJ1-5
AGTGGSKGNQPQH
>TRBD2|TRBV10-3|TRBJ2-2
AISEPGLAGGPRELF
>NA|TRBV6-6|TRBJ2-1
ASSYGATAYNEQF
>NA|TRBV27|TRBJ1-3
ASSFQFGNTIY
>TRBD1|TRBV4-1|TRBJ2-7
ASSQGGGQVFYEQY
>NA|TRBV30|TRBJ1-5
AWSSFSNQPQH
>TRBD2|TRBV30|TRBJ2-1
AWSPGTSHNEQF
>NA|TRBV4-1|TRBJ1-2
ASSQSWGGPYGYT
>NA|TRBV7-2|TRBJ1-1
ASSLQGMNTEAF